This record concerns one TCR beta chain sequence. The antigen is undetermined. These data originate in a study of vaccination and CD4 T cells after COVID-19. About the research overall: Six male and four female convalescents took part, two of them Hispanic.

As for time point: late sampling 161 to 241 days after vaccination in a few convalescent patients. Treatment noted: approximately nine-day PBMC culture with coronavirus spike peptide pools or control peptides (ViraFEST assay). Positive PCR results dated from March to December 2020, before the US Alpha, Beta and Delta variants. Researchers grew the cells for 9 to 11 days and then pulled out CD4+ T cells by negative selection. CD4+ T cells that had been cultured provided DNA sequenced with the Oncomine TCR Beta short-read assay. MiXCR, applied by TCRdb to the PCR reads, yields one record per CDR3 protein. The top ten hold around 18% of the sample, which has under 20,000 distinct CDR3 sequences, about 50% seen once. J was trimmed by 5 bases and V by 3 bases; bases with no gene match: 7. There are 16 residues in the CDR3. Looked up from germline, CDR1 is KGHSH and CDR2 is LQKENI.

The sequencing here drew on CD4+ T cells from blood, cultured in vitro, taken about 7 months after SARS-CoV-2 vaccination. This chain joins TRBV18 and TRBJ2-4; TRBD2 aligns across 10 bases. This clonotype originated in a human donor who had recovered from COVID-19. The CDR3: CASSPGLASTENIQYF. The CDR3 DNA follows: TGTGCCAGCTCACCGGGACTAGCGTCCACCGAAAACATTCAGTACTTC.